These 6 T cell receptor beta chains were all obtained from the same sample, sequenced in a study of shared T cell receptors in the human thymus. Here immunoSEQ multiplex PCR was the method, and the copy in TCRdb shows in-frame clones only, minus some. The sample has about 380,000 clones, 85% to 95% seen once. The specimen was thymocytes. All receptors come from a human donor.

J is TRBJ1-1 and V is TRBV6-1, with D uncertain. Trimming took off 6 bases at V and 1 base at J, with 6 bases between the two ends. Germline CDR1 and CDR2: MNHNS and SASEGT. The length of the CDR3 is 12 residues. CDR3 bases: TGTGCCAGCAGGGACGGGAACACTGAAGCTTTCTTT. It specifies CASRDGNTEAFF.

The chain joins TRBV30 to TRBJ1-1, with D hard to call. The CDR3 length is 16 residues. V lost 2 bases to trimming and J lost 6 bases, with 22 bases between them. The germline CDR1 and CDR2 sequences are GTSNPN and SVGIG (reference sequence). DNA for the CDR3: TGTGCCTGGAGTAATGTGTTGCGGCAGGAACCCCCTGAAGCTTTCTTT. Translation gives CAWSNVLRQEPPEAFF.

The CDR3, as DNA: TGTGCCAGCGGGACTAGCGGACTTTACAATGAGCAGTTCTTC. Its protein product is CASGTSGLYNEQFF. The chain links TRBV6-5 to TRBJ2-1; the match to TRBD2 covers 11 bases. Germline V gives CDR1 MNHEY, CDR2 SVGAGI. This CDR3 is built from 14 residues. The V and J ends lost 8 bases and 4 bases, in that order; junction bases with no gene match: 4.

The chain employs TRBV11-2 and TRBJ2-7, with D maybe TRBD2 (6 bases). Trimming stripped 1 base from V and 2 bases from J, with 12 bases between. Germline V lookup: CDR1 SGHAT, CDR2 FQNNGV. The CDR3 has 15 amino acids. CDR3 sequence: CASSLGRENPYEQYF. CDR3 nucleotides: TGTGCCAGCAGCTTAGGTCGGGAGAATCCCTACGAGCAGTACTTC.

Written as DNA, the CDR3 is TGCGCCAGCAGCCAATTAGGGGGGTGGGCAATAAGCCCCAGAAGCTCTGGAAACACCATATATTTT. Translating gives CASSQLGGWAISPRSSGNTIYF. The genes are TRBV4-1 and TRBJ1-3, with a tentative D call TRBD1 (6 bases). CDR1 and CDR2 (germline): MGHRA, YSYEKL. V was trimmed by 2 bases and J by 0 bases, leaving 29 bases between them. The length of the CDR3 is 22 residues.

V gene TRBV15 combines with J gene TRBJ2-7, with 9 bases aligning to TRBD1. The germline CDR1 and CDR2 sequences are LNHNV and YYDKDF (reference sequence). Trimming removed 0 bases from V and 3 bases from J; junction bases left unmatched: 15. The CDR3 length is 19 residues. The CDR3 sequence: CATSRERASNRQGGYEQYF. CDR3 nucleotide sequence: TGTGCCACCAGCAGAGAGAGGGCCTCAAATAGACAGGGGGGCTACGAGCAGTACTTC.